The 21 T cell receptor beta chains in this list originate from one sample, sequenced in a study of T cell responses to AZD1222 COVID-19 vaccine. The protocol was immunoSEQ multiplex PCR, while the TCRdb copy is restricted to in-frame clones and leaves out a portion. This sample yields over 130,000 clones, of which roughly 92% are seen a single time; roughly 4% belongs to the top ten. The material sequenced was peripheral blood, taken 28 days after the second AZD1222 dose. All receptors come from an adult who received the AZD1222 COVID-19 vaccine.

Worth noting for this clone: At one end the junction does not follow the germline gene, possibly because of a read error. This chain uses TRBV7-7 with TRBJ2-3; perhaps TRBD1 as D (5 bases). From germline, CDR1 is SSHAT and CDR2 FNYEAQ (reference sequence). The CDR3 is 16 residues long. The CDR3 sequence: CASSLSGPLSTDTQYF. CDR3 DNA sequence: TGTGCTAGCAGCTTATCAGGGCCTCTTAGCACAGATACGCAGTATTTT.

This chain joins TRBV7-2 and TRBJ2-7; D is possibly TRBD2 (5 bases). Trimming removed 0 bases from V and 5 bases from J, with 14 bases in between. Germline V gene data show CDR1 as SGHTA and CDR2 as FQGNSA. The CDR3 has 15 residues. The CDR3 protein is CASSLAARGLDEQYF. The CDR3 DNA follows: TGTGCCAGCAGCTTAGCTGCGCGCGGGCTCGACGAGCAGTACTTC.

V gene TRBV28 combines with J gene TRBJ2-7, with a weak D call TRBD1 (6 bases). The V gene lost 4 bases and the J gene lost 2 bases, with 15 bases spanning the gap. Germline CDR1 reads MDHEN; CDR2 reads SYDVKM. This CDR3 has 15 amino acids. The CDR3 DNA sequence: TGTGCCAGCAGTTCTAAAAGGGGGACAACCTACGAGCAGTACTTC. Its translation is CASSSKRGTTYEQYF.

The chain combines TRBV7-2 with TRBJ2-1; TRBD1 might be the D (6 bases). V was trimmed by 2 bases and J by 6 bases, leaving 14 bases between them. The CDR3 has 15 residues. CDR1 and CDR2 (germline): SGHTA, FQGNSA. The CDR3, as DNA: TGTGCCAGCAGCTTATGGCCTAGAGGGGGCAATGAGCAGTTCTTC. The encoded protein is CASSLWPRGGNEQFF. Looking up the rest from reference TRBV7-2 and TRBJ2-1 gives the full variable domain: GAGVSQSPSNKVTEKGKDVELRCDPISGHTALYWYRQSLGQGLEFLIYFQGNSAPDKSGLPSDRFSAERTGGSVSTLTIQRTQQEDSAVYLCASSLWPRGGNEQFFGPGTRLTVL.

The chain joins TRBV6-2 or TRBV6-3 to TRBJ2-5; 7 bases line up with TRBD1. V was pared by 3 bases and J by 2 bases, with 9 bases of the junction left unmatched. Germline CDR1 MNHEY, CDR2 SVGEGT. CDR3 size: 16 residues. CDR3 sequence (DNA): TGTGCCAGCAGTTATTATAGGACAGGCCCACAAGAGACCCAGTACTTC. Protein sequence: CASSYYRTGPQETQYF.

The genes are TRBV5-5 and TRBJ2-2; 10 bases align to TRBD2. CDR1 SGHKS and CDR2 YYEKEE come from the germline V gene (reference sequence). The V gene end was trimmed by 0 bases and the J gene end by 5 bases; junction bases not matched to a gene: 7. The CDR3 covers 17 residues. This CDR3 reads CASSLAAGGPWTGELFF. The DNA for the CDR3 is TGTGCCAGCAGCTTGGCAGCGGGGGGGCCGTGGACCGGGGAGCTGTTTTTT.

The chain combines TRBV9 with TRBJ1-1; D may be TRBD1 (6 bases). Per germline, CDR1 SGDLS and CDR2 YYNGEE. CDR3 length equals 14 residues. Trimming pared 3 bases from V and 7 bases from J, leaving 16 bases between. CDR3 region: CASSGLGGYVEAFF. CDR3 in DNA: TGTGCCAGCAGCGGACTAGGGGGTTACGTTGAAGCTTTCTTT. Full variable domain (outside the CDR3, taken from reference TRBV9 and TRBJ1-1): DSGVTQTPKHLITATGQRVTLRCSPRSGDLSVYWYQQSLDQGLQFLIQYYNGEERAKGNILERFSAQQFPDLHSELNLSSLELGDSALYFCASSGLGGYVEAFFGQGTRLTVV.

V gene TRBV6-5 combines with J gene TRBJ1-2; 7 nucleotides agree with TRBD1. The CDR3 sequence is 14 residues long. Looked up from germline, CDR1 is MNHEY and CDR2 is SVGAGI. The V gene end was trimmed by 6 bases and the J gene end by 1 base; junction bases not matched to a gene: 5. CDR3 in amino acids: CASRPTGDNYGYTF. Written as DNA, the CDR3 is TGTGCCAGCAGGCCTACAGGGGATAACTATGGCTACACCTTC.

This chain joins TRBV6-2 or TRBV6-3 and TRBJ1-5; TRBD1 agrees at 7 bases. The length of the CDR3 is 15 residues. The V gene's germline CDR1 is MNHEY and CDR2 SVGEGT. Losses at the gene ends were 2 bases for V and 5 bases for J; bases not matched to a gene: 6. As DNA, the CDR3 is TGTGCCAGCAGTTACGATGCAGGGGGGGATCAGCCCCAGCATTTT. It yields the protein CASSYDAGGDQPQHF.

The rearrangement joins TRBV5-1 to TRBJ2-3, with a possible D match to TRBD2 (6 bases). Germline CDR1 reads SGHRS; CDR2 reads YFSETQ. CDR3 size: 15 residues. V gave up 0 bases and J gave up 1 base, with 9 bases separating them. The CDR3 DNA follows: TGCGCCAGCAGCTTGGTTTCTAGCGGCACAGATACGCAGTATTTT. It encodes CASSLVSSGTDTQYF. Variable domain in full (rest from reference TRBV5-1 and TRBJ2-3): KAGVTQTPRYLIKTRGQQVTLSCSPISGHRSVSWYQQTPGQGLQFLFEYFSETQRNKGNFPGRFSGRQFSNSRSEMNVSTLELGDSALYLCASSLVSSGTDTQYFGPGTRLTVL.

V is TRBV5-6 and J is TRBJ2-7, with D uncertain. The germline CDR1 and CDR2 sequences are SGHDT and YYEEEE. With 4 bases removed from V and 0 bases from J, the gap between germline ends came to 17 bases. The CDR3 loop spans 16 amino acids. The CDR3, as DNA: TGTGCCAGCAGCCCTCCCCGCATGGGGTCCTCCTACGAGCAGTACTTC. Its protein product is CASSPPRMGSSYEQYF.

V gene TRBV29-1 combines with J gene TRBJ1-4; D remains ambiguous. The CDR3 runs 11 residues. Per germline, CDR1 SQVTM and CDR2 ANQGSEA. V gave up 5 bases and J gave up 5 bases, with 6 bases separating them. The chain's CDR3 is CSVNQNEKLFF. DNA for the CDR3: TGCAGCGTTAATCAGAATGAAAAACTGTTTTTT.

This rearrangement joins TRBV7-2 to TRBJ2-1; 9 nucleotides match TRBD2. Germline V CDR1 and CDR2: SGHTA, FQGNSA. The CDR3 loop spans 19 amino acids. V shed 5 bases and J 5 bases; nucleotides not matched to a gene: 19. The CDR3, as DNA: TGTGCCAGCAGCCTCGTGGGTAGCGGGAGACCCTCACACGACAATGAGCAGTTCTTC. Its translation is CASSLVGSGRPSHDNEQFF.

The chain recombines TRBV6-2 or TRBV6-3 with TRBJ1-2; 7 bases line up with TRBD1. Trimming cost V 6 bases and J 1 base; bases outside gene matches: 8. Germline CDR1 reads MNHEY; CDR2 reads SVGEGT. The CDR3 loop spans 15 amino acids. CDR3 DNA: TGTGCCAGCAGGCCTCGGGACAGTTTTAACTATGGCTACACCTTC. Its protein product is CASRPRDSFNYGYTF.

The chain recombines TRBV11-3 with TRBJ2-5, with TRBD1 matching over 10 bases. The CDR3 has 15 residues. Germline loops: CDR1 SGHNT, CDR2 YENEEA. Trimming removed 1 base from V and 1 base from J; junction bases left unmatched: 0. The CDR3 sequence is CASSLGDRGQETQYF. DNA of the CDR3: TGTGCCAGCAGCTTAGGGGACAGGGGCCAAGAGACCCAGTACTTC.

The rearrangement uses TRBV5-1 and TRBJ2-5, with D perhaps matching TRBD1 (6 bases). The CDR3 length is 15 residues. Germline V gives CDR1 SGHRS, CDR2 YFSETQ. The germline V and J ends were trimmed by 4 bases and 7 bases, with 20 bases remaining between them. This CDR3 is CASSPATGSLGTQYF. Written as DNA, the CDR3 is TGCGCCAGCAGCCCGGCGACAGGATCACTGGGGACCCAGTACTTC.

This chain joins TRBV10-3 and TRBJ1-6; no definite D call. The CDR3 runs 12 residues. CDR1 is ENHRY, CDR2 SYGVKD, per germline. With 9 bases removed from V and 8 bases from J, the gap between germline ends came to 11 bases. The CDR3 sequence: CAMGSSDSPLHF. In DNA form, the CDR3 reads TGTGCCATGGGAAGTTCTGATTCACCCCTCCACTTT.

This chain joins TRBV7-9 and TRBJ2-1; 7 bases line up with TRBD2. V shed 1 base and J 3 bases; nucleotides not matched to a gene: 6. Looked up from germline, CDR1 is SEHNR and CDR2 is FQNEAQ (reference sequence). CDR3 size: 16 residues. CDR3 sequence (DNA): TGTGCCAGCAGCTTAGGGAGAACGGGAGGCTACAATGAGCAGTTCTTC. It yields the protein CASSLGRTGGYNEQFF. The whole variable domain, filled in from reference TRBV7-9 and TRBJ2-1, reads DTGVSQNPRHKITKRGQNVTFRCDPISEHNRLYWYRQTLGQGPEFLTYFQNEAQLEKSRLLSDRFSAERPKGSFSTLEIQRTEQGDSAMYLCASSLGRTGGYNEQFFGPGTRLTVL.

This clone was found a few times. The rearrangement uses TRBV5-1 and TRBJ1-6; D perhaps matches TRBD1 (6 bases). CDR1 and CDR2 (germline): SGHRS, YFSETQ. The CDR3 is 13 amino acids. V lost 4 bases, J lost 14 bases, and 16 bases lay in between. CDR3 region: CASSPGGLLTLHF. DNA for the CDR3: TGCGCCAGCAGCCCCGGGGGGCTTCTAACCCTCCACTTT.

V is TRBV2 and J is TRBJ2-1; D tentatively fits TRBD1 or TRBD2 (5 bases each). Germline CDR1 SNHLY, CDR2 FYNNEI. The CDR3 is made up of 19 amino acids. V was clipped by 4 bases and J by 9 bases, with 31 bases between them. Here the CDR3 reads CASSGPLPGGGASYREQFF. The DNA of the CDR3 is TGTGCCAGCAGTGGTCCCCTACCCGGTGGGGGTGCTAGTTATCGTGAGCAGTTCTTC. Together with reference TRBV2 and TRBJ2-1, the CDR3 gives the full variable domain: EPEVTQTPSHQVTQMGQEVILRCVPISNHLYFYWYRQILGQKVEFLVSFYNNEISEKSEIFDDQFSVERPDGSNFTLKIRSTKLEDSAMYFCASSGPLPGGGASYREQFFGPGTRLTVL.

The chain joins TRBV7-2 to TRBJ2-1; unclear D gene. This CDR3 is built from 13 residues. V was shortened by 1 base and J by 7 bases, with 8 bases between the two germline ends. Germline assignment: CDR1 SGHTA and CDR2 FQGNSA. The CDR3 bases are TGTGCCAGCAGCTTAGATCGTGTGAATGAGCAGTTCTTC. It codes for CASSLDRVNEQFF.